The TCR beta chain described here comes from a study of cytotoxic CD8 clonotypes in ibrutinib-treated CLL. General observations from the study: Shared public clonotypes were rare, and on treatment they either got smaller or stayed the same. Clonality climbed at ibrutinib response, then dropped toward baseline at progression.

This clone was observed once. Its specificity is not known. T cells were sequenced at a targeted depth of 1 in 200,000 to 1 in 1 million. TCRdb's copy holds only in-frame clones and misses some; the assay was immunoSEQ multiplex PCR. The sample yields fewer than 35,000 clones, roughly 50% seen once. The CDR3 sequence is 16 residues long. This rearrangement joins TRBV21-1 to TRBJ2-7; TRBD1 reflects the table's D call only, with no check against the DNA. TRBV21-1 is a known pseudogene. Sequenced material: PBMCs, taken before ibrutinib treatment. The sequence was collected from a human donor with chronic lymphocytic leukemia. This chain's CDR3 is CASSDTNRDRTYEQYF. CDR3 DNA sequence: TGTGCCAGCAGCGACACAAATAGGGACAGGACATACGAGCAGTACTTC.